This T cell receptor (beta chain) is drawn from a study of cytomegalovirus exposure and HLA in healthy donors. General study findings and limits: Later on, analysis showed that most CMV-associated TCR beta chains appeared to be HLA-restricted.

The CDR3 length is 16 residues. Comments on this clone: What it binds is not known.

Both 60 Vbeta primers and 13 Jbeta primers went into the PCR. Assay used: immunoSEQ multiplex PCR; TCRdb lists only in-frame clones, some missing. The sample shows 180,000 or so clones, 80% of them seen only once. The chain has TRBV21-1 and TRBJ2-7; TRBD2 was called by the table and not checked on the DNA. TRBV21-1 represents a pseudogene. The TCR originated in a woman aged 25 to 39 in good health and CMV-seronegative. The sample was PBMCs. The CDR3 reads CASSKALSAYYYEQYF. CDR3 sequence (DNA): TGTGCCAGCAGCAAAGCGCTTTCGGCATACTACTACGAGCAGTACTTC.